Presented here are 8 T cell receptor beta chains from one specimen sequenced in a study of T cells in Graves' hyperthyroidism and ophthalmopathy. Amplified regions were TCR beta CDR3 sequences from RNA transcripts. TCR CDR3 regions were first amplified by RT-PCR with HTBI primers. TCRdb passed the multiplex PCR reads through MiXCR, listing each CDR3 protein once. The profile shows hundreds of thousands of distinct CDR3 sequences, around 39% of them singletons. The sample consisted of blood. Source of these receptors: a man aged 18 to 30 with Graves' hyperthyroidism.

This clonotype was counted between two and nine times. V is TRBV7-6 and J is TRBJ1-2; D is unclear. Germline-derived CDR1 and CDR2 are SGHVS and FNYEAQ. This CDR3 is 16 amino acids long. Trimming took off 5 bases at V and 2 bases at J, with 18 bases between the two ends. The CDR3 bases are TGTGCCAGCAGCCCCGAGGTCGGCCTGACGAACTATGGCTACACCTTC. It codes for CASSPEVGLTNYGYTF.

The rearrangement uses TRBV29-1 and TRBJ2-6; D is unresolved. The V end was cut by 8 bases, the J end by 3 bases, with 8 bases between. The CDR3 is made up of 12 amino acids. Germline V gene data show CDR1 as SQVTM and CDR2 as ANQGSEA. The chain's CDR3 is CSSWGGANVLTF. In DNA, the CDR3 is TGCAGCAGTTGGGGTGGGGCCAACGTCCTGACTTTC.

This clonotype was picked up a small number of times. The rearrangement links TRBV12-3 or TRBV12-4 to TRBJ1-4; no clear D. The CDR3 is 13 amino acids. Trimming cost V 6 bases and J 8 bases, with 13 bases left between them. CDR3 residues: CASRDVVREKLFF. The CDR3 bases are TGTGCCAGCAGGGACGTAGTGAGGGAAAAACTGTTTTTT.

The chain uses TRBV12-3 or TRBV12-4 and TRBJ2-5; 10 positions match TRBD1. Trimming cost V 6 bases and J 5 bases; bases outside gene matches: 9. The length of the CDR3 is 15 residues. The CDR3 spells CASRPSGQGSETQYF. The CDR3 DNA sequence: TGTGCCAGCAGACCCTCGGGACAGGGGAGCGAGACCCAGTACTTC.

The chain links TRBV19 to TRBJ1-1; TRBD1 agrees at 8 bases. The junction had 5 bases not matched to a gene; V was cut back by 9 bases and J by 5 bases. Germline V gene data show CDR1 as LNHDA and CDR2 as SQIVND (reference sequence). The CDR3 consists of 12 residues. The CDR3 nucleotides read TGTGCCAGCCCGGACAGGGATACTGAAGCTTTCTTT. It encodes CASPDRDTEAFF.

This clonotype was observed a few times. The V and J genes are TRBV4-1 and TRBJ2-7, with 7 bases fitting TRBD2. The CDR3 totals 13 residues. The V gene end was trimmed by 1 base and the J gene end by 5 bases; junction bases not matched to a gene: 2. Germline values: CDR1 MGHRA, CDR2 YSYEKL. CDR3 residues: CASSQVGTNEQYF. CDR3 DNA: TGCGCCAGCAGCCAAGTGGGGACTAACGAGCAGTACTTC.

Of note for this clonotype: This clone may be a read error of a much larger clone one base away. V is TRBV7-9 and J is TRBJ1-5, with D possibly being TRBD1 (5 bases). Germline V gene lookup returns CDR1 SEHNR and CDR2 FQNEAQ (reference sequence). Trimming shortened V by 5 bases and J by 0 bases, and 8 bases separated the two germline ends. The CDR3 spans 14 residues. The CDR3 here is CASSRDYSNQPQHF. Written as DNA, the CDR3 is TGTGCCAGCAGCCGGGACTATAGCAATCAGCCCCAGCATTTT.

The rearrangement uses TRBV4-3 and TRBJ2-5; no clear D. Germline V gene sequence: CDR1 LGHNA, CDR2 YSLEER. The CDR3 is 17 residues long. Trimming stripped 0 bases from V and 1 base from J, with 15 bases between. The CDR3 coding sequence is TGCGCCAGCAGCCAAGAAGGCAGTCCGCTGGGCCAAGAGACCCAGTACTTC. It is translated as CASSQEGSPLGQETQYF.